This T cell receptor beta chain originates from a study of T cells of healthy individuals. In this sample, this clonotype turned up a few times. The CDR3 loop spans 13 amino acids. Germline V gene lookup returns CDR1 ENHRY and CDR2 SYGVKD. V shed 2 bases and J shed 5 bases, with 9 bases lying between them. One entry per CDR3 protein results from TCRdb running MiXCR on the 5' RACE reads. The sample includes about 63,000 distinct CDR3 sequences, about a sixth seen only once; the top ten take around 4.7%. This sequence originates from a human donor in good health. The rearrangement links TRBV10-3 to TRBJ2-5; the D is unclear. The CDR3 sequence: CAISEQGGETQYF. DNA for the CDR3: TGTGCCATCAGTGAGCAAGGTGGGGAGACCCAGTACTTC.